These T cell receptor beta chains were read from a single sample in a study of blood T cell repertoires in COVID-19. Clones were sequenced by immunoSEQ multiplex PCR, and TCRdb holds only the in-frame ones, with some missing. The data show roughly 200,000 clones, 78% seen once. Sequenced input: peripheral blood. The receptor set was obtained from an elderly woman with active or convalescent COVID-19. Both conserved end residues are part of each CDR3. Fields, in order: D gene, V gene, CDR3 length, J gene, clone size, CDR3 protein, CDR3 DNA. The D gene is left open where the match is weak. The size entry is marked missing in some rows and otherwise reads once, few, many or a size class.

>.|TRBV6-5|15|TRBJ2-7|.
CASSYSGGRGYEQYF
TGTGCCAGCAGTTACTCGGGGGGTCGGGGCTACGAGCAGTACTTC
>TRBD2|TRBV18|16|TRBJ2-1|.
CASSRLLAGKRNEQFF
TGTGCCAGCTCTAGACTTCTAGCGGGCAAAAGGAATGAGCAGTTCTTC
>.|TRBV6-6|16|TRBJ1-4|.
CASRRGTGILNEKLFF
TGTGCCAGCAGGCGAGGAACAGGCATACTTAATGAAAAACTGTTTTTT
>.|TRBV6-4|14|TRBJ2-2|.
CASSDWGDTGELFF
TGTGCCAGCAGTGACTGGGGGGACACCGGGGAGCTGTTTTTT
>.|TRBV4-3|14|TRBJ2-3|.
CASSQEIVADTQYF
TGCGCCAGCAGCCAAGAGATAGTCGCCGATACGCAGTATTTT
>TRBD1|TRBV28|15|TRBJ1-4|.
CASSEYRGTNEKLFF
TGTGCCAGCAGTGAGTACAGGGGTACTAATGAAAAACTGTTTTTT
>TRBD1|TRBV28|14|TRBJ1-5|.
CASSSPQGDQPQHF
TGTGCCAGCAGTTCACCACAGGGGGATCAGCCCCAGCATTTT
>TRBD1|TRBV28|15|TRBJ1-3|.
CASSLVTGVLNTIYF
TGTGCCAGCAGTTTAGTTACAGGGGTTTTAAACACCATATATTTT
>TRBD1|TRBV5-5|14|TRBJ1-1|.
CASSLLDRGTEAFF
TGTGCCAGCAGCTTACTTGACAGGGGCACTGAAGCTTTCTTT
>TRBD1|TRBV5-1|18|TRBJ1-5|.
CASSFEGVWGQENQPQHF
TGCGCCAGCAGCTTTGAAGGGGTATGGGGACAGGAAAATCAGCCCCAGCATTTT
>.|TRBV7-2|17|TRBJ1-3|once
CASSLAPGPRSGNTIYF
TGTGCCAGCAGCTTAGCTCCAGGGCCCAGGTCTGGAAACACCATATATTTT
>TRBD1|TRBV4-1|15|TRBJ2-1|.
CASSQEGQGNNEQFF
TGCGCCAGCAGCCAAGAGGGACAGGGGAACAATGAGCAGTTCTTC
>TRBD1|TRBV5-1|16|TRBJ1-6|.
CASSTTGLSLGSPLHF
TGCGCCAGCAGCACGACAGGGTTATCACTAGGTTCACCCCTCCACTTT
>TRBD2|TRBV5-4|14|TRBJ2-3|once
CASSPGRSTDTQYF
TGTGCCAGCAGCCCCGGGAGGAGCACAGATACGCAGTATTTT